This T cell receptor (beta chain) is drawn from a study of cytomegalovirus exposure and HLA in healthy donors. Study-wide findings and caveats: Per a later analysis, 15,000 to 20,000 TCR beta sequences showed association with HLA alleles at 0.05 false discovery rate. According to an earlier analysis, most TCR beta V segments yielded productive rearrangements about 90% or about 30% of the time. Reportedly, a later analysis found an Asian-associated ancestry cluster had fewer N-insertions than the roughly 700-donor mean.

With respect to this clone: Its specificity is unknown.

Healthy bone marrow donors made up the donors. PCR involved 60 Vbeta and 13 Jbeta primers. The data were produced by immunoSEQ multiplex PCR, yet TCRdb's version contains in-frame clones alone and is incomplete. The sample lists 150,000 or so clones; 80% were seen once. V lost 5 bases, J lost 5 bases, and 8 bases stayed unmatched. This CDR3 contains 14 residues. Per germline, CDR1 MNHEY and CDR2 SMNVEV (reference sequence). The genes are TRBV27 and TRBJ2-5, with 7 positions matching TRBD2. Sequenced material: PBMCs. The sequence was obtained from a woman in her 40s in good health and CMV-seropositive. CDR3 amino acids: CASSTLASGETQYF. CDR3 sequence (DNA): TGTGCCAGCAGTACACTAGCGAGTGGGGAGACCCAGTACTTC.